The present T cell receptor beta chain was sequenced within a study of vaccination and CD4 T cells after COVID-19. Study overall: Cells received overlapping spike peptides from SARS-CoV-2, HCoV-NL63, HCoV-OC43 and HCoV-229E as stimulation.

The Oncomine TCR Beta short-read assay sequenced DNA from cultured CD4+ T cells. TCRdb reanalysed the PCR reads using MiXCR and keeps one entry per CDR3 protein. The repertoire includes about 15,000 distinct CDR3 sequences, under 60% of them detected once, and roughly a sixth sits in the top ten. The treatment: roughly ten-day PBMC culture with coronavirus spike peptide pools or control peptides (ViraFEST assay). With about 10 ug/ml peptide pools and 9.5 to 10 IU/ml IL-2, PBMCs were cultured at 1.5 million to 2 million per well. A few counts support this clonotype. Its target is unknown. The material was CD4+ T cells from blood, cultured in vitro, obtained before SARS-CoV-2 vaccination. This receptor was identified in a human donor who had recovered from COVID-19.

CDR3: CASTIGFRAQHF. The DNA of the CDR3 is TGTGCCAGTACCATCGGTTTTAGGGCCCAGCATTTT. The rearrangement joins TRBV19 to TRBJ1-5; no reliable D call. V lost 7 bases, J lost 11 bases, and 15 bases lay in between. The CDR3 loop spans 12 amino acids. Germline values: CDR1 LNHDA, CDR2 SQIVND (reference sequence).